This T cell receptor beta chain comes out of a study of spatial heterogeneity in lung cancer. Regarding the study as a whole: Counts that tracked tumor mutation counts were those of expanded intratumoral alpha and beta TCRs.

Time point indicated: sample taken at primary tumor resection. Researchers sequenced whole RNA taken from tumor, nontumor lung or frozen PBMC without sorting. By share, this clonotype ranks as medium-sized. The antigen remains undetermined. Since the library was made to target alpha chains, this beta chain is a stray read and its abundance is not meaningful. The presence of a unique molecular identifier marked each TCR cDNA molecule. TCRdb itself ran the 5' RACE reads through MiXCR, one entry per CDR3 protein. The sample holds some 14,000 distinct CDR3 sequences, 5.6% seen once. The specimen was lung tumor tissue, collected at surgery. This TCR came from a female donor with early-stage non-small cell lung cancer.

As DNA, the CDR3 is TGTGCCAGCAGTGTAAACGGGGACACCATATATTTT. Amino acid sequence: CASSVNGDTIYF. This chain uses TRBV6-6 with TRBJ1-3, with D unresolved. Trimming left V 5 bases short and J 8 bases short, with 10 bases between. Germline values: CDR1 MNHNY, CDR2 SVGAGI (reference sequence). CDR3 length: 12 amino acids.